Each of the 20 T cell receptor beta chains below was sequenced from the same sample in a study of cytotoxic CD8 clonotypes in ibrutinib-treated CLL. Clones were read by immunoSEQ multiplex PCR, and TCRdb kept only the in-frame ones, dropping some. The sample holds 110,000 to 150,000 clones; roughly 76% are singletons and the top ten take 4.5% to 6.5%. This sample comprised PBMCs, obtained after 24 months of ibrutinib treatment. These receptors came from a human donor with chronic lymphocytic leukemia.

This chain connects TRBV5-1 to TRBJ1-1; no firm D call. Germline CDR1 reads SGHRS; CDR2 reads YFSETQ. The CDR3 covers 17 residues. V was shortened by 0 bases and J by 0 bases, with 15 bases between the two germline ends. The CDR3 is CASSLDGDWLMNTEAFF. CDR3 in DNA: TGCGCCAGCAGCTTGGATGGGGATTGGCTAATGAACACTGAAGCTTTCTTT.

The count of this clone is one. V usage is TRBV5-1 and J usage is TRBJ1-4; the D is unclear. This CDR3 has 13 amino acids. V dropped 1 base and J dropped 4 bases, with 5 bases sitting between them. Germline V gene data show CDR1 as SGHRS and CDR2 as YFSETQ. This chain's CDR3 is CASSLSGNEKLFF. CDR3 DNA: TGCGCCAGCAGCTTGTCTGGTAATGAAAAACTGTTTTTT. The full variable domain, with the rest looked up from reference TRBV5-1 and TRBJ1-4, is KAGVTQTPRYLIKTRGQQVTLSCSPISGHRSVSWYQQTPGQGLQFLFEYFSETQRNKGNFPGRFSGRQFSNSRSEMNVSTLELGDSALYLCASSLSGNEKLFFGSGTQLSVL.

The chain couples TRBV9 to TRBJ2-2; D not certain. Trimming stripped 4 bases from V and 6 bases from J, with 13 bases between. The CDR3 contains 14 residues. Germline V CDR1 and CDR2: SGDLS, YYNGEE. The DNA for the CDR3 is TGTGCCAGCAGCCCCAGGTTGGGTGCCGGGGAGCTGTTTTTT. This encodes CASSPRLGAGELFF.

The V gene is TRBV7-2, the J gene TRBJ2-1; a weak D match, TRBD2 (7 bases). The CDR3 covers 15 residues. Germline-derived CDR1 and CDR2 are SGHTA and FQGNSA. Trimming cost V 1 base and J 9 bases, with 16 bases left between them. This CDR3 is CASSLGGGASGEQFF. In DNA form, the CDR3 reads TGTGCCAGCAGCTTAGGTGGGGGGGCTTCGGGTGAGCAGTTCTTC.

This clone was seen just once. Other DNA sequences in this sample translate to the same CDR3. This chain links TRBV7-3 with TRBJ1-1; D perhaps matches TRBD1 (5 bases). From germline, CDR1 is SGHTA and CDR2 FQGTGA. The V gene lost 5 bases and the J gene lost 1 base, with 8 bases spanning the gap. This CDR3 has 13 residues. Written as DNA, the CDR3 is TGTGCCAGCAGCCGCGACAGGAACACTGAAGCTTTCTTT. This translates into CASSRDRNTEAFF.

The table lists this clone with a count of one. The V and J genes are TRBV6-4 and TRBJ2-2, with D unclear. The germline V gene has CDR1 MRHNA and CDR2 SNTAGT. The CDR3 consists of 15 residues. V shed 2 bases and J shed 4 bases, with 11 bases lying between them. The CDR3: CASSDGQEGTGELFF. CDR3 in DNA: TGTGCCAGCAGTGACGGGCAGGAAGGCACCGGGGAGCTGTTTTTT.

The V and J genes are TRBV4-2 and TRBJ1-1, with D unclear. Per the germline V gene, CDR1 is LGHNA and CDR2 is YNFKEQ. The CDR3 spans 13 residues. With 0 bases removed from V and 4 bases from J, the gap between germline ends came to 6 bases. This CDR3 reads CASSQDRGTEAFF. The CDR3 DNA sequence: TGTGCCAGCAGCCAAGATCGTGGCACTGAAGCTTTCTTT.

V gene TRBV4-2 combines with J gene TRBJ2-2, with D unclear. The CDR3 runs 13 residues. Germline V gene sequence: CDR1 LGHNA, CDR2 YNFKEQ. The V end lost 0 bases, the J end lost 6 bases, and 5 bases lay between the germline ends. The CDR3 DNA reads as TGTGCCAGCAGCCAAGAGACGGCCGGGGAGCTGTTTTTT. Translating it yields CASSQETAGELFF.

This clone has a count of ten or more. The V and J genes are TRBV28 and TRBJ2-7; D is perhaps TRBD2 (5 bases). The germline gives CDR1 MDHEN, CDR2 SYDVKM. The CDR3 consists of 16 residues. V was pared by 2 bases and J by 2 bases, with 16 bases between. The CDR3 protein is CASSLALAHPTYEQYF. The CDR3 DNA reads as TGTGCCAGCAGTTTAGCCCTAGCCCACCCCACCTACGAGCAGTACTTC.

The gene calls are TRBV7-2 and TRBJ2-7, with D perhaps matching TRBD2 (6 bases). V lost 5 bases to trimming and J lost 4 bases, with 18 bases between them. The length of the CDR3 is 15 residues. The V gene's germline CDR1 is SGHTA and CDR2 FQGNSA. CDR3 sequence (DNA): TGTGCCAGCAGCCCCTCGGGGGTGAGGGGATACGAGCAGTACTTC. Translating gives CASSPSGVRGYEQYF. Full variable domain (rest looked up from reference TRBV7-2 and TRBJ2-7): GAGVSQSPSNKVTEKGKDVELRCDPISGHTALYWYRQSLGQGLEFLIYFQGNSAPDKSGLPSDRFSAERTGGSVSTLTIQRTQQEDSAVYLCASSPSGVRGYEQYFGPGTRLTVT.

This clone was counted a few times. The chain employs TRBV7-2 and TRBJ1-3; no clear D. Per the germline V gene, CDR1 is SGHTA and CDR2 is FQGNSA. V was trimmed by 4 bases and J by 4 bases, leaving 11 bases between them. The CDR3 has 14 residues. The CDR3 is CASSYPIGGNTIYF. CDR3 nucleotides: TGTGCCAGCAGCTACCCTATCGGGGGAAACACCATATATTTT.

The chain combines TRBV7-2 with TRBJ2-7; the match to TRBD1 covers 11 bases. Germline CDR1 is SGHTA and CDR2 is FQGNSA. Losses at the gene ends were 8 bases for V and 4 bases for J; bases not matched to a gene: 1. The CDR3 consists of 12 residues. CDR3 sequence: CASGTGGYEQYF. The CDR3 nucleotides are TGTGCCAGCGGGACAGGGGGGTACGAGCAGTACTTC.

The chain joins TRBV5-1 to TRBJ1-2; D is perhaps TRBD1 (6 bases). Trimming shortened V by 0 bases and J by 6 bases, and 12 bases separated the two germline ends. Germline CDR1 and CDR2: SGHRS and YFSETQ. This CDR3 is 14 amino acids long. The CDR3 DNA follows: TGCGCCAGCAGCTTGGTGCCAGGGGAAGATGGCTACACCTTC. This codes for CASSLVPGEDGYTF.

The rearrangement joins TRBV28 to TRBJ1-1; D is undetermined. V shed 3 bases and J shed 10 bases, with 21 bases lying between them. This CDR3 comprises 15 residues. The germline V gene encodes CDR1 MDHEN and CDR2 SYDVKM. CDR3 nucleotide sequence: TGTGCCAGCAGTTTGGACGTGGGCGTTCTCACGGGAGCTTTCTTT. Protein sequence: CASSLDVGVLTGAFF.

The chain carries TRBV19 and TRBJ1-2; TRBD1 matches 8 bases. Germline CDR1 is LNHDA and CDR2 is SQIVND (reference sequence). V shed 7 bases and J 2 bases; nucleotides not matched to a gene: 3. The CDR3 spans 13 residues. CDR3 residues: CASTYRGNYGYTF. CDR3 sequence (DNA): TGTGCCAGTACTTACAGGGGGAACTATGGCTACACCTTC.

This rearrangement joins TRBV6-6 to TRBJ2-5; no reliable D call. The length of the CDR3 is 11 residues. V lost 6 bases to trimming and J lost 5 bases, with 7 bases between them. Germline V lookup: CDR1 MNHNY, CDR2 SVGAGI (reference sequence). CDR3 amino acids: CASSSLETQYF. The CDR3 nucleotides read TGTGCCAGCAGCTCGCTCGAGACCCAGTACTTC.

This clone appeared once. The chain has TRBV5-1 and TRBJ2-7, with 12 bases aligning to TRBD1. The CDR3 is made up of 18 amino acids. Unmatched junction bases numbered 13, after V lost 0 bases and J lost 6 bases. Germline assignment: CDR1 SGHRS and CDR2 YFSETQ. DNA of the CDR3: TGCGCCAGCAGCTTGGGGGACCCCCGGGACAGGGGGCATGGCGAGCAGTACTTC. Protein: CASSLGDPRDRGHGEQYF.

V usage is TRBV6-1 and J usage is TRBJ2-4; the D is unclear. V dropped 0 bases and J dropped 8 bases, with 17 bases sitting between them. CDR1 is MNHNS and CDR2 is SASEGT in the germline V gene. The CDR3 has 16 amino acids. The CDR3 region has the DNA TGTGCCAGCAGTGAAGCCGCTCCCCCCCGAGAGGACATTCAGTACTTC. Translating gives CASSEAAPPREDIQYF.

This clone was observed at least ten times. The chain combines TRBV5-1 with TRBJ1-1; the match to TRBD1 covers 7 bases. V was pared by 4 bases and J by 0 bases, with 6 bases of the junction left unmatched. Germline V gene sequence: CDR1 SGHRS, CDR2 YFSETQ. CDR3 length equals 15 residues. The CDR3 bases are TGCGCCAGCAGCCTGGGACAGTTGATGAACACTGAAGCTTTCTTT. This gives the protein CASSLGQLMNTEAFF.

The chain uses TRBV5-1 and TRBJ2-2; D may be TRBD1 or TRBD2 (5 bases each). Germline V lookup: CDR1 SGHRS, CDR2 YFSETQ. This CDR3 has 14 residues. The V end was cut by 6 bases, the J end by 6 bases, with 15 bases between. The CDR3 reads CASTRDGEPGELFF. The CDR3 DNA sequence: TGCGCCAGCACAAGGGACGGTGAACCCGGGGAGCTGTTTTTT.